This T cell receptor (beta chain) was sequenced for a study of blood T cell repertoires in COVID-19. About the research overall: Spain, Italy and the United States supplied samples that represented acute and convalescent COVID-19.

Generated by immunoSEQ multiplex PCR, the TCRdb table keeps only in-frame clones and is missing some. The data contain around 250,000 clones, 86% of them seen just once; the ten biggest clones take up 6.2%. The CDR3 totals 14 residues. The trim removed 6 bases at V and 3 bases at J, leaving 0 bases unmatched. In germline, CDR1 is MNHEY, CDR2 SVGAGI. The V and J genes are TRBV6-5 and TRBJ2-5; 14 bases match TRBD2. This receptor was obtained from a man in his 60s with acute or convalescent COVID-19. The sequencing sample was made of peripheral blood. CDR3 sequence (DNA): TGTGCCAGCAGGGGACTAGCGGGGGAAGAGACCCAGTACTTC. Amino acid sequence: CASRGLAGEETQYF.